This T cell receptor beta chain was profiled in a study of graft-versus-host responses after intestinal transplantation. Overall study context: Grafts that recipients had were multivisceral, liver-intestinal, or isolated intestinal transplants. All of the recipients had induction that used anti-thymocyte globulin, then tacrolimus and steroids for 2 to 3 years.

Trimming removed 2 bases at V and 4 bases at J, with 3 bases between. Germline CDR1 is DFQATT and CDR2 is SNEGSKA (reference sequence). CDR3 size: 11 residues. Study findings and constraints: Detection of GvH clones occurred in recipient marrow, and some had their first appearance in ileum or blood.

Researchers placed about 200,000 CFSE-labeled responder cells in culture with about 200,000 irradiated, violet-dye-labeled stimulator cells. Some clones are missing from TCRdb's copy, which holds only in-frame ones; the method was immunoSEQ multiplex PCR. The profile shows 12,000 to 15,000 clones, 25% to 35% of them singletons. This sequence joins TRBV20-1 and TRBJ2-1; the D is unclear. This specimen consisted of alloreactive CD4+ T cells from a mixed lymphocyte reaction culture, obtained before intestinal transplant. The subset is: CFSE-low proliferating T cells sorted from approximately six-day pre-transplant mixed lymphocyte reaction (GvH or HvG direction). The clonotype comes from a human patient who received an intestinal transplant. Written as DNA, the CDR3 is TGCAGTGCTAGACAGTACAATGAGCAGTTCTTC. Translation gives CSARQYNEQFF.